The clone carrying this TCR beta chain was observed a few times. This entry is derived from a study of regulatory T cells in long-lasting Graves disease. This CDR3 is 13 amino acids long. V lost 2 bases and J 4 bases, leaving 8 bases between the germline ends. Germline V gene sequence: CDR1 ENHRY, CDR2 SYGVKD. Described time point: newly diagnosed GD, antithyroid drugs for less than 3 months. With RNA extracted from PBMCs as input, the TCR library was made. The TCR beta library used iRepertoire HTBI primers with Arm-PCR amplification of CDR3. Under the authors' procedure: Taken together, the samples had 55 to 65 TRBV and more than 12 TRBJ segments identified. TCRdb processed the multiplex PCR reads anew with MiXCR; each CDR3 protein has one entry. These V and J calls derive from TCRdb rather than the authors' analysis. The sample records about 400,000 distinct CDR3 sequences, around 16% being singletons.

The sequence was obtained from a female donor with Graves disease. Sequences were derived from peripheral blood mononuclear cells (PBMCs), sampled at new diagnosis, from a patient treated with antithyroid drugs. V gene TRBV10-3 combines with J gene TRBJ1-1; maybe TRBD1 (5 bases). This chain's CDR3 is CAISEIQGTEAFF. In DNA, the CDR3 is TGTGCCATCAGTGAGATCCAGGGCACTGAAGCTTTCTTT.